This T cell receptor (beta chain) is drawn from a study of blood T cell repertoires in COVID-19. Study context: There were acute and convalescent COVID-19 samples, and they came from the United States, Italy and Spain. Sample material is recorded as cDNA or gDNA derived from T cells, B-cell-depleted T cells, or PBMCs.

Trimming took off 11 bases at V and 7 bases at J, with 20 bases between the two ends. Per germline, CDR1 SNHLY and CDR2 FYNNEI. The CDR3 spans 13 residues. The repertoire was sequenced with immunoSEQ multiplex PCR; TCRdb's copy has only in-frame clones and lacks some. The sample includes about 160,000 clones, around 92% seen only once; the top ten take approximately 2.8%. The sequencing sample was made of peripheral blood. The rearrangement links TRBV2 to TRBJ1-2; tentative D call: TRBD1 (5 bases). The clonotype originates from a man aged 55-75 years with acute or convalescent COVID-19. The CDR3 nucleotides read TGTGCCGGGGGGGGGAAATCCGGTCTTGGCTACACCTTC. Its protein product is CAGGGKSGLGYTF. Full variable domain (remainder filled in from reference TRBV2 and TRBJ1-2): EPEVTQTPSHQVTQMGQEVILRCVPISNHLYFYWYRQILGQKVEFLVSFYNNEISEKSEIFDDQFSVERPDGSNFTLKIRSTKLEDSAMYFCAGGGKSGLGYTFGSGTRLTVV.